This entry lists 3 T cell receptor beta chains sequenced from one sample in a study of beta chain features in type 1 diabetes. Expressed TCRB transcripts were sequenced after all isolated RNA was converted to cDNA. The method was immunoSEQ multiplex PCR; TCRdb's version includes in-frame clones alone and lacks a portion of them. The repertoire holds roughly 170,000 clones, with about an eighth as singletons. The sample was central memory CD4+ T cells from blood. The receptors were sampled from a woman younger than 30 in good health.

This clone was recorded a few times. The chain carries TRBV5-4 and TRBJ1-1; 10 nucleotides agree with TRBD1. Trimming at V came to 0 bases and at J to 5 bases, leaving 4 bases not matched to a gene. This CDR3 is 15 amino acids long. Germline V CDR1 and CDR2: SGHNT, YYREEE (reference sequence). The chain's CDR3 is CASSLGQGAKTEAFF. CDR3 coding DNA: TGTGCCAGCAGCTTGGGACAGGGGGCGAAGACTGAAGCTTTCTTT.

The V gene is TRBV27, the J gene TRBJ2-1; TRBD2 agrees at 12 bases. CDR3 size: 17 residues. CDR1 and CDR2 (germline): MNHEY, SMNVEV (reference sequence). After removal of 5 bases from V and 8 bases from J, the junction contained 13 bases not matched to a gene. The CDR3 bases are TGTGCCAGCAGTACCGTCCTACTAGCGGGAGGTTGGGATGAGCAGTTCTTC. Its translation is CASSTVLLAGGWDEQFF.

This clone has more than one count but fewer than ten. Here the CDR3 DNA reads TGTGCCAGCAGCCCCGGGACAGGTCGCGGCATTCAGTACTTC. This encodes CASSPGTGRGIQYF. This chain connects TRBV5-6 to TRBJ2-4, with 8 bases aligning to TRBD1. Germline loops: CDR1 SGHDT, CDR2 YYEEEE. The CDR3 covers 14 residues. V gave up 4 bases and J gave up 9 bases; unmatched junction bases: 9. Supplemented by reference TRBV5-6 and TRBJ2-4, the full variable domain reads DAGVTQSPTHLIKTRGQQVTLRCSPKSGHDTVSWYQQALGQGPQFIFQYYEEEERQRGNFPDRFSGHQFPNYSSELNVNALLLGDSALYLCASSPGTGRGIQYFGAGTRLSVL.